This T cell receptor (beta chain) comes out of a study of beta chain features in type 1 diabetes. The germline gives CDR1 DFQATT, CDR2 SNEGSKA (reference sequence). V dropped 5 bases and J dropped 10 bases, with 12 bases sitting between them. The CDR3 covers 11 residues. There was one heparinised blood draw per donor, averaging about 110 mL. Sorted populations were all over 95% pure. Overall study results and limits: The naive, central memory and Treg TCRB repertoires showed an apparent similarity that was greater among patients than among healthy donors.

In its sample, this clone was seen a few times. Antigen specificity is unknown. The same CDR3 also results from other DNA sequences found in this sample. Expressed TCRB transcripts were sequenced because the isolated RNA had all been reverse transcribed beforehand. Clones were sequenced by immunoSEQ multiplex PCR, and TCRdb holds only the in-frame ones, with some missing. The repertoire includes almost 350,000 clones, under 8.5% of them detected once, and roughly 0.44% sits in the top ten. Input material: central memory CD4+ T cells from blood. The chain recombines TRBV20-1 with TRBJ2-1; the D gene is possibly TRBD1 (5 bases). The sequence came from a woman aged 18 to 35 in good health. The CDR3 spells CSASRVGEQFF. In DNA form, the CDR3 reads TGCAGTGCTTCCAGGGTGGGAGAGCAGTTCTTC.